The entry that follows covers one T cell receptor beta chain sequence. Its antigen is still unknown. The junction differs from germline at one of its ends, possibly a read error. Germline lookup yields CDR1 SGHRS and CDR2 YFSETQ. CDR3 length: 18 amino acids. The sample originates from a study of T-cell memory formation after mild COVID-19. Study-wide context: TCR clustering was largely donor specific. Study outcomes and limitations: Second-wave clones that peaked on day 37 lacked confirmed SARS-CoV-2 specificity. Among CD4+ contracting clones, most were CM and EM, and CD8+ ones EMRA.

5'RACE with constant-segment primers built TCRalpha and TCRbeta cDNA libraries with UMIs. TCRdb redid the calling of the 5' RACE reads with MiXCR, one entry per CDR3 protein. The table records about 140,000 distinct CDR3 sequences, under 7% of them present only once. This receptor was identified in an adult woman who had mild COVID-19 (a few samples of this study predate the infection). Cell type and time point are not known. The chain is built from TRBV5-1 and TRBJ2-7, with 10 bases identical to TRBD2. Sequencing was performed on PBMCs or a T cell subset sorted from them (not recorded which). Here the CDR3 reads CDSSRFSGLAGDSYEQYF. The CDR3 nucleotides are TGCGACAGCAGCCGGTTCTCCGGGCTAGCGGGAGACTCCTACGAGCAGTACTTC.